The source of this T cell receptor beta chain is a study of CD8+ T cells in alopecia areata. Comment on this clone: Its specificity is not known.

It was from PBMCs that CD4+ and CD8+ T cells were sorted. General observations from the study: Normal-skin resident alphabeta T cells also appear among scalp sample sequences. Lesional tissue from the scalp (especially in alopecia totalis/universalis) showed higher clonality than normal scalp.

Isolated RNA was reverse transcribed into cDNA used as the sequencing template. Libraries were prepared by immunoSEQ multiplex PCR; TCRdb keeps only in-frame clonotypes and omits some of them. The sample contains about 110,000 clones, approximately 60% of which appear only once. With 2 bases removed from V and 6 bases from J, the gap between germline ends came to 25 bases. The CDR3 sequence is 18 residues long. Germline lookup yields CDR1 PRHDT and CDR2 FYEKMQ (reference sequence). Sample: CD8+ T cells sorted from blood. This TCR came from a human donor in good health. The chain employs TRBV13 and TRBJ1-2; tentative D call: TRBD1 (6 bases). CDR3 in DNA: TGTGCCAGCAGCTTACGAGCCAGTCTATTGGGGGGGCAAGATGGCTACACCTTC. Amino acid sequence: CASSLRASLLGGQDGYTF.